This TCR beta chain was captured by sequencing in a study of cytomegalovirus exposure and HLA in healthy donors. Study-level results: Researchers reported that a few CMV-associated chains were confirmed in vitro as CMV antigen-specific. Segments of the TCR beta V type were, in most cases, productive about 87% or about 30% of the time in an earlier analysis.

In regard to this clone: What it binds is unknown. Relative to the germline gene, one junction end is altered; a read error may explain this.

The length of the CDR3 is 13 residues. Germline loops: CDR1 SQVTM, CDR2 ANQGSEA. Researchers ran the PCR with 60 Vbeta and 13 Jbeta primers. Profiling relied on immunoSEQ multiplex PCR, and the TCRdb table lists in-frame clones only, not all of them. Seen here are some 130,000 clones, about three quarters observed once, and the top ten hold approximately 1.3%. This chain joins TRBV29-1 and TRBJ1-2, with 10 bases fitting TRBD1. The sequencing sample was made of PBMCs. This TCR was sampled from a male donor in good health and CMV-seropositive. The CDR3 DNA is TGCAGCGCCTTCGGACAGGGGGAGTATGGCTACCCCTTC. Encoded protein: CSAFGQGEYGYPF.